These T cell receptor beta chains were read from a single sample in a study of blood T cell repertoires in COVID-19. Profiling relied on immunoSEQ multiplex PCR, and the TCRdb table lists in-frame clones only, not all of them. The table has some 270,000 clones, under 90% seen once. The sequenced sample consisted of peripheral blood. The receptors here all came from a man aged 45 to 65 with acute or convalescent COVID-19. Both conserved end residues are part of each CDR3. The D gene is left open where the match is weak. Only part of the rows carry a size: once, few, many, or a class if the clone is expanded.

NA,NA,TRBV29-1,TRBJ2-3,TGCAGCGTCGGGGGGCAGGCAGATACGCAGTATTTT,CSVGGQADTQYF
NA,NA,TRBV7-3,TRBJ2-2,TGTGCCAGCAGCTCCCCTCCCGGGGAGCTGTTTTTT,CASSSPPGELFF
TRBD1,NA,TRBV7-3,TRBJ2-7,TGTGCCAGCAGCCCTGGACACACAGGGGACGAGCAGTACTTC,CASSPGHTGDEQYF
NA,once,TRBV11-2,TRBJ1-2,TGTGCCAGCAGTTTGCCGGGACTCTACTATGGCTACACCTTC,CASSLPGLYYGYTF
NA,NA,TRBV6-5,TRBJ1-3,TGTGCCAGCAGTTACGCCCCTATAAGTGGAAACACCATATATTTT,CASSYAPISGNTIYF
NA,few,TRBV6-5,TRBJ2-7,TGTGCCAGCACTAGGGGGGGGGACTCCTACGAGCAGTACTTC,CASTRGGDSYEQYF
NA,once,TRBV14,TRBJ2-3,TGTGCCAGCTCTGAGGGGCGGGGCCCCAACACAGATACGCAGTATTTT,CASSEGRGPNTDTQYF
TRBD2,NA,TRBV9,TRBJ2-1,TGTGCCAGCACCCGGACTAGCGGTAACAATGAGCAGTTCTTC,CASTRTSGNNEQFF
NA,NA,TRBV2,TRBJ1-3,TGTGCCAGCAGTCCCCAAACTTACGGAAACACCATATATTTT,CASSPQTYGNTIYF
TRBD2,NA,TRBV27,TRBJ2-7,TGTGCCAGCAGTTTAAGGGAGCTAGCGGGGTACGAGCAGTACTTC,CASSLRELAGYEQYF
TRBD2,once,TRBV11-2,TRBJ2-7,TGTGCCAGCACCCTAGCGGGGGGAAAATACGAGCAGTACTTC,CASTLAGGKYEQYF
NA,NA,TRBV30,TRBJ1-2,TGTGCCTGGAGAAGCCCGGGTCGGATGGGTGGCTACACCTTC,CAWRSPGRMGGYTF
NA,NA,TRBV2,TRBJ1-2,TGTGCCAGCAGTGACCCCCAGGAAGCTAACTATGGCTACACCTTC,CASSDPQEANYGYTF
TRBD2,NA,TRBV3-1/TRBV3-2,TRBJ2-1,TGTGCCAGCAGCCAAGCTAGCGGGGGGTTTACAATCTTC,CASSQASGGFTIF
TRBD2,NA,TRBV23-1,TRBJ2-1,TGCGCCAGCAGTCACGCAGAGAGCGGGACCTACAATGAGCAGTTCTTC,CASSHAESGTYNEQFF
NA,NA,TRBV7-6,TRBJ2-3,TGTGCCAGCAGCTCTCCCAACGGTGCGGGAAGCACAGATACGCAGTATTTT,CASSSPNGAGSTDTQYF
NA,NA,TRBV12-3/TRBV12-4,TRBJ1-2,TGTGCCAGCAGTCCCTCCTATGGCTACACCTTC,CASSPSYGYTF
NA,NA,TRBV5-5,TRBJ2-5,TGTGCCAGCAGCTCCCTACCTAGGGGGCAAGAGACCCAGTACTTC,CASSSLPRGQETQYF
NA,NA,TRBV7-6,TRBJ2-7,TGTGCCAGCAGCCCTGGGGCAGTGAGCTCCTACGAGCAGTACTTC,CASSPGAVSSYEQYF
TRBD1,NA,TRBV10-3,TRBJ1-3,TGTGCCATCAGCCAGGGGGTCTCTGGAAACACCATATATTTT,CAISQGVSGNTIYF
TRBD1,NA,TRBV6-5,TRBJ1-2,TGTGCCAGCAGTTTTGTGGGGACAGCTAACTATGGCTACACCTTC,CASSFVGTANYGYTF
TRBD1,NA,TRBV10-3,TRBJ1-1,TGTGCCACCGGGGGACGGACAGGGAGGTCGAACACTGAAGCTTTCTTT,CATGGRTGRSNTEAFF
TRBD1,NA,TRBV29-1,TRBJ2-7,TGCAGCGTTCTCCGGACAGGGGTACCCTACGAGCAGTACTTC,CSVLRTGVPYEQYF
TRBD1,NA,TRBV19,TRBJ1-5,TGTGCCAGTAATCGACAGGGGAATCAGCCCCAGCATTTT,CASNRQGNQPQHF
TRBD1,NA,TRBV6-2/TRBV6-3,TRBJ1-5,TGTGCCAGCAGTTACAACCCGGGACAGGGAGGTCAGCCCCAGCATTTT,CASSYNPGQGGQPQHF
NA,NA,TRBV5-1,TRBJ1-1,TGCGCCAGCAGCAGAGACAGGAACACTGAAGCTTTCTTT,CASSRDRNTEAFF
NA,NA,TRBV30,TRBJ2-7,TGTGCCTGGAGTGTACCCGGTTCACCCGGCGCCCGCGGGCAGTACTTC,CAWSVPGSPGARGQYF
NA,NA,TRBV6-2/TRBV6-3,TRBJ2-7,TGTGCCAGCAGCCTCAGCTCCTACGAGCAGTACTTC,CASSLSSYEQYF
NA,NA,TRBV19,TRBJ1-6,TGTGCCAGTAGTATCTTCCCTGAGATGAATTCACCCCTCCACTTT,CASSIFPEMNSPLHF
NA,NA,TRBV6-5,TRBJ2-5,TGTGCCAGCAGTTACTCATACACAGGGTTTACTGAGACCCAGTACTTC,CASSYSYTGFTETQYF